The clone carrying this T cell receptor (beta chain) appeared a few times. Its antigen is still unknown. The data belong to a study of regulatory T cells in long-lasting Graves disease. Trimming left V 6 bases short and J 6 bases short, with 20 bases between. Germline CDR1 MNHNS, CDR2 SASEGT. The CDR3 has 15 amino acids. Time point in this sample: newly diagnosed GD, antithyroid drugs for less than 3 months. There was RNA extracted from PBMCs, and the TCR library was made from it. The guidelines of the American Thyroid Association were the basis for diagnosing Graves' disease. Points from the study as a whole: Persistent disease samples used TRBV28, TRBJ1-2 and TRBJ2-5 preferentially. Those with persistent Graves' had less TCR diversity than newly diagnosed patients.

Assembly of TCR beta libraries relied on iRepertoire HTBI primers together with Arm-PCR of CDR3 regions. TCRdb re-called the multiplex PCR reads through MiXCR, storing one row per CDR3 protein. The table includes about 610,000 distinct CDR3 sequences, 15% to 20% detected once. The sample was also reused in another study, on T cells in Graves' hyperthyroidism and ophthalmopathy. This second study says: The model's output predicted ophthalmopathy at a median of about 6.5 months prior to onset.

The V call is TRBV6-1, the J call TRBJ1-1; D possibly corresponds to TRBD1 (5 bases). The source is a man younger than 35 with Graves disease. The sequences come from peripheral blood mononuclear cells (PBMCs), collected at new diagnosis, from a patient treated with antithyroid drugs. Written as DNA, the CDR3 is TGTGCCAGCAGGGGGACTTCTAATCTGGACGCTGAAGCTTTCTTT. It encodes CASRGTSNLDAEAFF.